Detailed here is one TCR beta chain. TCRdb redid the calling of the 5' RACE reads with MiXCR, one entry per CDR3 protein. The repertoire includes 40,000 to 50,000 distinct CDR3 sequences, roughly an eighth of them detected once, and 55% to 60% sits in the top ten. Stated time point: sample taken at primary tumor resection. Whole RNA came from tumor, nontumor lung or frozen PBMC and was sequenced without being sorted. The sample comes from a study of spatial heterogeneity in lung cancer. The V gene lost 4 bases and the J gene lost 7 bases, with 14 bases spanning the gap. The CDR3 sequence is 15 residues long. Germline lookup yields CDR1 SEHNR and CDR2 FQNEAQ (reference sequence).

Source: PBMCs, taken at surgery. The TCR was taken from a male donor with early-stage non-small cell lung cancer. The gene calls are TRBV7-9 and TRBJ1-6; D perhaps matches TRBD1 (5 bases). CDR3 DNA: TGTGCCAGCAGCTGGCCGGGACGGGGAAATTCACCCCTCCACTTT. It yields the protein CASSWPGRGNSPLHF.